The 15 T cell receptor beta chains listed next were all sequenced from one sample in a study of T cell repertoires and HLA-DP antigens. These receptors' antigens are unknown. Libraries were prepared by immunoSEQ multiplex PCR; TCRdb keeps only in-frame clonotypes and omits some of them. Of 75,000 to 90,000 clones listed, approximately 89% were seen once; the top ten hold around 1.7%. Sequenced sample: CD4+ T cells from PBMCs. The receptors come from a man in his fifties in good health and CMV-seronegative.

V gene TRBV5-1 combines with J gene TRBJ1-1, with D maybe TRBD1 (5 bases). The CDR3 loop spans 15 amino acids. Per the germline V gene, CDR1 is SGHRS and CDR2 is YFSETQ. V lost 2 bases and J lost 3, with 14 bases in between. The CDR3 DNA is TGCGCCAGCAGCTTTGAGGAGGGGATGCACACTGAAGCTTTCTTT. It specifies CASSFEEGMHTEAFF.

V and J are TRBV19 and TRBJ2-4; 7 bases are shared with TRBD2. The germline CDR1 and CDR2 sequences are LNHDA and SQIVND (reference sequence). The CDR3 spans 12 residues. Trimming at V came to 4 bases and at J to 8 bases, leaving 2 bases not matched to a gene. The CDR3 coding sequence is TGTGCCAGTAGTACTGGGGGGGACATTCAGTACTTC. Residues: CASSTGGDIQYF. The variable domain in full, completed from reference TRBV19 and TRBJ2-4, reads DGGITQSPKYLFRKEGQNVTLSCEQNLNHDAMYWYRQDPGQGLRLIYYSQIVNDFQKGDIAEGYSVSREKKESFPLTVTSAQKNPTAFYLCASSTGGDIQYFGAGTRLSVL.

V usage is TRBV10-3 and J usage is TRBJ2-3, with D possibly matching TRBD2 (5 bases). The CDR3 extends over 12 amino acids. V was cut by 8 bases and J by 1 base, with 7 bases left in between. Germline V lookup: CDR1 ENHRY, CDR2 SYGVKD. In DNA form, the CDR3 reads TGTGCCATCGGAGGTGGCACAGATACGCAGTATTTT. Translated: CAIGGGTDTQYF.

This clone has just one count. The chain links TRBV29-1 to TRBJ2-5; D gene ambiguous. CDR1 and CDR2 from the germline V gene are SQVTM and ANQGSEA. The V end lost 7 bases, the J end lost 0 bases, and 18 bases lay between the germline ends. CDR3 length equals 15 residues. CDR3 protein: CSGTPRAPYQETQYF. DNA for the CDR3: TGCAGCGGAACTCCCAGAGCACCGTACCAAGAGACCCAGTACTTC.

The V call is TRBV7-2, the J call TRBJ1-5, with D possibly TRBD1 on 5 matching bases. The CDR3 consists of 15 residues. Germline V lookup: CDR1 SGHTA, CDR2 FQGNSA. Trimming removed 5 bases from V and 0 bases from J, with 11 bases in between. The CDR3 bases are TGTGCCAGCAGCCGTGACAGCGATAGCAATCAGCCCCAGCATTTT. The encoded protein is CASSRDSDSNQPQHF. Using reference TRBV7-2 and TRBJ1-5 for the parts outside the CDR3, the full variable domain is GAGVSQSPSNKVTEKGKDVELRCDPISGHTALYWYRQSLGQGLEFLIYFQGNSAPDKSGLPSDRFSAERTGGSVSTLTIQRTQQEDSAVYLCASSRDSDSNQPQHFGDGTRLSIL.

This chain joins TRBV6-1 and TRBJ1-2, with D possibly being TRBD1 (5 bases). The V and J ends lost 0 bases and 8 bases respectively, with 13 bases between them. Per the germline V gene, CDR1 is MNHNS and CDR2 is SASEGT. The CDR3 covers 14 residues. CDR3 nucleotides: TGTGCCAGCAGTGAAGCGGGGCAAGTTGGAGGCTACACCTTC. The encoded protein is CASSEAGQVGGYTF.

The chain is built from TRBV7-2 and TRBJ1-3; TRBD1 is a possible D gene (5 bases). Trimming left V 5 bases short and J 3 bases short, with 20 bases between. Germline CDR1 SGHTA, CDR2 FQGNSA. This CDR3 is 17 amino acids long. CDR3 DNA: TGTGCCAGCAGCCCTCAGGCGGGCGGGGACCTTGGAAACACCATATATTTT. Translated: CASSPQAGGDLGNTIYF.

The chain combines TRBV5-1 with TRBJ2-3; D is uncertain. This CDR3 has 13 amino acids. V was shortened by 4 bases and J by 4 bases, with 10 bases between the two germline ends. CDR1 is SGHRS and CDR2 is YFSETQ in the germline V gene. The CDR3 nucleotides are TGCGCCAGCAGCGGCGAGAAGGCAGATACGCAGTATTTT. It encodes CASSGEKADTQYF.

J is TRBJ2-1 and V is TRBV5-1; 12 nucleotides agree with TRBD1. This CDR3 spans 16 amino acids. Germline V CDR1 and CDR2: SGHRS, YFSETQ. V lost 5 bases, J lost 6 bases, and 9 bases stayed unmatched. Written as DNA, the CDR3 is TGCGCCAGCAGTTCGCGACCGGGACAGGGGGCCAATGAGCAGTTCTTC. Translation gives CASSSRPGQGANEQFF.

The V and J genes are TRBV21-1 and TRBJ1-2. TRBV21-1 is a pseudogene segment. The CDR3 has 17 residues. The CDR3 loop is CASSKAGGPITGCGYTF. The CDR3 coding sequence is TGTGCCAGCAGCAAAGCTGGGGGTCCCATTACCGGCTGTGGCTACACCTTC.

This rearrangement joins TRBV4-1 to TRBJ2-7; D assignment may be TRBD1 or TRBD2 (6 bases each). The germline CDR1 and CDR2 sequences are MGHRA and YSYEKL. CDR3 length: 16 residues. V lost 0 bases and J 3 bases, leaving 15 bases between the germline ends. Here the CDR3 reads CASSQDDGGPNYEQYF. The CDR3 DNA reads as TGCGCCAGCAGCCAAGATGACGGGGGCCCAAACTACGAGCAGTACTTC.

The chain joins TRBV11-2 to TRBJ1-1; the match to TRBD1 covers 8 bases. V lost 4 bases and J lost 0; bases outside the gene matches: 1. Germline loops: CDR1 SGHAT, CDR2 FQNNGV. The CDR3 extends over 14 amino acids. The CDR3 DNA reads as TGTGCCAGCAGCTCGACAGGGGTGAACACTGAAGCTTTCTTT. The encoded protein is CASSSTGVNTEAFF. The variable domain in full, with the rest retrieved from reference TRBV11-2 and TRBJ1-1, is EAGVAQSPRYKIIEKRQSVAFWCNPISGHATLYWYQQILGQGPKLLIQFQNNGVVDDSQLPKDRFSAERLKGVDSTLKIQPAKLEDSAVYLCASSSTGVNTEAFFGQGTRLTVV.

The CDR3 DNA follows: TGTGCCAGCAGTTTATTAACAGCAGGGGACACTGAAGCTTTCTTT. Its protein is CASSLLTAGDTEAFF. V is TRBV28 and J is TRBJ1-1; TRBD1 is a possible D gene (6 bases). Trimming cost V 1 base and J 3 bases, with 12 bases left between them. Germline V gene data show CDR1 as MDHEN and CDR2 as SYDVKM. The CDR3 spans 15 residues.

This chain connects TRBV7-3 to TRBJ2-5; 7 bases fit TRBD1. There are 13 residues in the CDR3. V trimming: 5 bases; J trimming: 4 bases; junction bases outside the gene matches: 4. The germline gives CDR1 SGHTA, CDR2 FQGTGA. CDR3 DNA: TGTGCCAGCAGCCGAGGGGGCTCAGAGACCCAGTACTTC. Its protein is CASSRGGSETQYF. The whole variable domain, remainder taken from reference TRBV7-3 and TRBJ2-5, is GAGVSQTPSNKVTEKGKYVELRCDPISGHTALYWYRQSLGQGPEFLIYFQGTGAADDSGLPNDRFFAVRPEGSVSTLKIQRTERGDSAVYLCASSRGGSETQYFGPGTRLLVL.

The CDR3 DNA reads TGTGCCAGCAGCCTATACCAGGACAGGGGGCGAGGCTACACCTTC. Its protein product is CASSLYQDRGRGYTF. The chain recombines TRBV14 with TRBJ1-2; 11 positions match TRBD1. This CDR3 is built from 15 residues. Germline loops: CDR1 SGHDN, CDR2 FVKESK. Trimming cost V 4 bases and J 8 bases; bases outside gene matches: 9. Using reference TRBV14 and TRBJ1-2 for the parts outside the CDR3, the full variable domain is EAGVTQFPSHSVIEKGQTVTLRCDPISGHDNLYWYRRVMGKEIKFLLHFVKESKQDESGMPNNRFLAERTGGTYSTLKVQPAELEDSGVYFCASSLYQDRGRGYTFGSGTRLTVV.